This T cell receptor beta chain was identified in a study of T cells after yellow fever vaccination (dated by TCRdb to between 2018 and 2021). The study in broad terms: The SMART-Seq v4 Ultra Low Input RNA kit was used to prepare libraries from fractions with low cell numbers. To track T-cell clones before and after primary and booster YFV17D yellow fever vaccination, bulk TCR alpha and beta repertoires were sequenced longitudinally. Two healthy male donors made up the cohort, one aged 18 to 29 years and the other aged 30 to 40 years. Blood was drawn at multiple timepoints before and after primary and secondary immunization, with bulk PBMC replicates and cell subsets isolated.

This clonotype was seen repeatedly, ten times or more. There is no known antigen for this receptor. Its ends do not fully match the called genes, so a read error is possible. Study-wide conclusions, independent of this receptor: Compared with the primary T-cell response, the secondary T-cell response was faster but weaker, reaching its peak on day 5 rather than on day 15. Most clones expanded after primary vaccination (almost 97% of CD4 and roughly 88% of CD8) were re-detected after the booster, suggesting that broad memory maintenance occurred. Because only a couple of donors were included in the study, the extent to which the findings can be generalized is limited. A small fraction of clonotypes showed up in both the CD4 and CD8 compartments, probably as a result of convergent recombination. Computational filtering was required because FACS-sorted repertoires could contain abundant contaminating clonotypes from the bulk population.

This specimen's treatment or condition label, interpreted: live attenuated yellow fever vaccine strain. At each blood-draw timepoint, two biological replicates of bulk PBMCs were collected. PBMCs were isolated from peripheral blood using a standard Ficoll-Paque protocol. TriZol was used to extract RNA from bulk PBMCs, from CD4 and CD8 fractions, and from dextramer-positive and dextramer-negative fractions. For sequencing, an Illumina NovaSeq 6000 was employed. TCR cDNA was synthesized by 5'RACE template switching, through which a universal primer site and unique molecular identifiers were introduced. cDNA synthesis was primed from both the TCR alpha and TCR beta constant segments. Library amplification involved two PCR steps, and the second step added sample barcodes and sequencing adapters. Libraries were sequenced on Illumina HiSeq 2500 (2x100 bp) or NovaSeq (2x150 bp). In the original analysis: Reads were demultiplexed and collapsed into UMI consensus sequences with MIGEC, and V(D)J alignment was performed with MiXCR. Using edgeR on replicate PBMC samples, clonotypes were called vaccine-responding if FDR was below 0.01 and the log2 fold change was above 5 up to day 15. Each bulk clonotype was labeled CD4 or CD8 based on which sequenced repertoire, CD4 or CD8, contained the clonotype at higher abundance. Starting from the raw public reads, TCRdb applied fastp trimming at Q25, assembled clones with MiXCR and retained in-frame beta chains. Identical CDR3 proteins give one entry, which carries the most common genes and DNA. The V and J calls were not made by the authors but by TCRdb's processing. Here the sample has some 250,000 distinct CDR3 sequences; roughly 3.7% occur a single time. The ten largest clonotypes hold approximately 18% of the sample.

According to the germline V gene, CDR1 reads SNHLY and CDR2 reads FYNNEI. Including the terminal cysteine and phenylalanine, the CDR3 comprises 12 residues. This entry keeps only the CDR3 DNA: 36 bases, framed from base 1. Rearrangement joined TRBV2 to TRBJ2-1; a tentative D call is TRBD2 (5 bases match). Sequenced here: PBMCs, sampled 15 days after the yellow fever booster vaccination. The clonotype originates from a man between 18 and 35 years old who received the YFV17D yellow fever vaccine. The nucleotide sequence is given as TGTGCCAGCGGTCGCCAACTAGTGACCCCACTCTTC. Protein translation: CASGRQLVTPLF.